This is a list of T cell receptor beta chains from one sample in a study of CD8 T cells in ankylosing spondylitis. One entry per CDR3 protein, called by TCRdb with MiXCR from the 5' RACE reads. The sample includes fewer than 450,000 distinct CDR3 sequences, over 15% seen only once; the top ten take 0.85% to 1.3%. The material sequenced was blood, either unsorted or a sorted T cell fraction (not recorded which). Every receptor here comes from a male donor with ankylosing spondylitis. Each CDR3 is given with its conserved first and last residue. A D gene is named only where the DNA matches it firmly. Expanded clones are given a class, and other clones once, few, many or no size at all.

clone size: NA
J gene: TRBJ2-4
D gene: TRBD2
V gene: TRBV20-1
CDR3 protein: CSADPGLAGGGKNIQYF
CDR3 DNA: TGCAGTGCTGATCCGGGACTAGCGGGAGGGGGAAAAAACATTCAGTACTTC

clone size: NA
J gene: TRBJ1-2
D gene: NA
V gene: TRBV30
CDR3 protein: CAWSRTAANGYTF
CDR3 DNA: TGTGCCTGGAGCCGTACTGCAGCGAATGGCTACACCTTC

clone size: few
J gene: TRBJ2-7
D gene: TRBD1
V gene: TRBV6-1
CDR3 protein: CASSEGQGVYF
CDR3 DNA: TGTGCCAGCAGTGAAGGACAGGGTGTCTACTTC

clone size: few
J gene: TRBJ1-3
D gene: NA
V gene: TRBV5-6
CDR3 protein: CASSFDTASGNTIYF
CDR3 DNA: TGTGCCAGCAGCTTTGACACAGCTTCTGGAAACACCATATATTTT

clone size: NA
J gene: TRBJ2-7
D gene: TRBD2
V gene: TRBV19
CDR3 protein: CASSSSGGGRGEQYF
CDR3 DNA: TGTGCCAGTAGCTCCTCCGGAGGCGGGAGAGGCGAGCAGTACTTC

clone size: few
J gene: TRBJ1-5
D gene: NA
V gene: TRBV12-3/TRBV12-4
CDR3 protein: CASSLIGSTSLLPQHF
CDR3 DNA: TGTGCCAGCAGTTTAATCGGCAGCACGTCGTTGTTGCCCCAGCATTTT

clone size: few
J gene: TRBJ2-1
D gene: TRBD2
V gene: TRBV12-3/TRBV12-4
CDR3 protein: CASSSSFASGGNEQFF
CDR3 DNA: TGTGCCAGCAGTAGCAGTTTTGCTAGCGGGGGGAATGAGCAGTTCTTC

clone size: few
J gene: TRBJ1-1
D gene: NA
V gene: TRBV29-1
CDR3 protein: CSVSRSANTEAFF
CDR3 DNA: TGCAGCGTTTCGAGATCGGCTAACACTGAAGCTTTCTTT

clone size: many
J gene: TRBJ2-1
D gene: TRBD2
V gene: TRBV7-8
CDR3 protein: CASSLRDYSSYNEQFF
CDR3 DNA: TGTGCCAGCAGCTTGAGGGACTACTCCTCCTACAATGAGCAGTTCTTC

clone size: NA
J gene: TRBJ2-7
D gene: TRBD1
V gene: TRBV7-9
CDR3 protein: CASSGSGQGNEQYF
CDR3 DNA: TGTGCCAGCAGCGGAAGCGGACAGGGCAACGAGCAGTACTTC

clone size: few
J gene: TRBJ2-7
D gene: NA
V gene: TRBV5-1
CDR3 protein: CASSSTDSARYEQYF
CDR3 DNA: TGCGCCAGCAGCTCGACGGACTCAGCCCGTTACGAGCAGTACTTC

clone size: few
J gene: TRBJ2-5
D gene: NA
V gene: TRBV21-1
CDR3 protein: CASTGRQQETQYF
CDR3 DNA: TGTGCCAGCACCGGCAGGCAACAAGAGACCCAGTACTTC

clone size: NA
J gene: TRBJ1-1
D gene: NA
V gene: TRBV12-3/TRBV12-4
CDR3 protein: CASSSPPRGLNTEAFF
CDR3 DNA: TGTGCCAGCAGTTCACCACCTAGGGGGTTGAACACTGAAGCTTTCTTT

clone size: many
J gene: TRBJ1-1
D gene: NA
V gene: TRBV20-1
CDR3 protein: CSAGTGTVNTEAFF
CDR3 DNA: TGCAGTGCTGGAACCGGGACGGTGAACACTGAAGCTTTCTTT

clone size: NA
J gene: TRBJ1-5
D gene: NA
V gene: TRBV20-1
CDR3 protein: CSAGSRVRHQPQHF
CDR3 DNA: TGCAGTGCTGGTTCACGGGTACGCCATCAGCCCCAGCATTTT

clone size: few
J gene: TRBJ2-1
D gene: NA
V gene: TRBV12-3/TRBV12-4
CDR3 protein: CASSLGLPYNEQFF
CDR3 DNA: TGTGCCAGCAGTTTAGGACTCCCTTACAATGAGCAGTTCTTC

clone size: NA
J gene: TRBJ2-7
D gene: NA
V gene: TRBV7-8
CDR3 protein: CASSLADGYSYEQYF
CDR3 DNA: TGTGCCAGCAGCTTAGCGGACGGTTACTCCTACGAGCAGTACTTC

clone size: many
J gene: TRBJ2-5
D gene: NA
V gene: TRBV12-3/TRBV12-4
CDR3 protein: CASSQRPQETQYF
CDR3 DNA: TGTGCCAGCAGTCAGCGCCCACAAGAGACCCAGTACTTC

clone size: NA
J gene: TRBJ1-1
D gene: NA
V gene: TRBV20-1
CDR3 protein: CSARGWQANTEAFF
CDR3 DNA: TGCAGTGCTAGAGGGTGGCAGGCGAACACTGAAGCTTTCTTT

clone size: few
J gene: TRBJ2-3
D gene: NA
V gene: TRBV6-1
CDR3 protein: CASSPREPKTYSTDTQYF
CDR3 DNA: TGTGCCAGCAGCCCCAGGGAGCCAAAGACCTACTCCACAGATACGCAGTATTTT

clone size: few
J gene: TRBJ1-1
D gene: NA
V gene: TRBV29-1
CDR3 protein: CSVRGQLNTEAFF
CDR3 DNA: TGCAGCGTTCGCGGACAGTTGAACACTGAAGCTTTCTTT

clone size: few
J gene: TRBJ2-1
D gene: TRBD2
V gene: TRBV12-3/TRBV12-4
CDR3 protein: CASSLVAGAGEQFF
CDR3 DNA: TGTGCCAGCAGTTTAGTAGCGGGAGCTGGTGAGCAGTTCTTC

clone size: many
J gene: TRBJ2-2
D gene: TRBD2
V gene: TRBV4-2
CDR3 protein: CASSIAGSNTGELFF
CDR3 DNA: TGTGCCAGCAGTATAGCGGGGTCGAACACCGGGGAGCTGTTTTTT

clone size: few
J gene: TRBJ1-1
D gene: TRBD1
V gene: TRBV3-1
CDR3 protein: CASSQGRTGNTEAFF
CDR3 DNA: TGTGCCAGCAGCCAAGGGAGGACAGGGAACACTGAAGCTTTCTTT

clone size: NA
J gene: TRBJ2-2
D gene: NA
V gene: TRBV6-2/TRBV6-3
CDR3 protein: CASSYSTGRKAGELFF
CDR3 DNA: TGTGCCAGCAGTTACTCGACAGGGAGGAAAGCCGGGGAGCTGTTTTTT

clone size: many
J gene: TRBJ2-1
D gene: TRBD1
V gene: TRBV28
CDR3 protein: CASTPAGTGDRVQFF
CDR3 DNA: TGTGCCAGCACCCCTGCCGGGACAGGGGATCGTGTGCAGTTCTTC

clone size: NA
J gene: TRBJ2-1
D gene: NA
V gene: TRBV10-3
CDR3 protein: CAISPLTTYNEQFF
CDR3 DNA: TGTGCCATCAGTCCACTTACGACCTACAATGAGCAGTTCTTC

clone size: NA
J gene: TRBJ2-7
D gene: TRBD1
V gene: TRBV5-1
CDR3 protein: CASMGQGLSEQYF
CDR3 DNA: TGCGCCAGCATGGGACAGGGATTAAGCGAGCAGTACTTC

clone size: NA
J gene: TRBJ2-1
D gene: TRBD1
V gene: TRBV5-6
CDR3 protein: CASSALGQGFDNEQFF
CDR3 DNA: TGTGCCAGCAGCGCACTGGGACAGGGTTTTGACAATGAGCAGTTCTTC

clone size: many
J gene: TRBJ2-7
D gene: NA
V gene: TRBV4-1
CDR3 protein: CASSQRDSYEQYF
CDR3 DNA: TGCGCCAGCAGCCAAAGGGATTCCTACGAGCAGTACTTC

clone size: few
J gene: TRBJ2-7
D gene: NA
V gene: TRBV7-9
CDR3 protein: CASSLKGGEQYF
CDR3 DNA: TGTGCCAGCAGCTTAAAGGGGGGCGAGCAGTACTTC

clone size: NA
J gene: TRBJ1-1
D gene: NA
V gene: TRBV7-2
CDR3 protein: CASSLPGVTGTEAFF
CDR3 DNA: TGTGCCAGCAGCTTACCGGGCGTAACGGGGACTGAAGCTTTCTTT

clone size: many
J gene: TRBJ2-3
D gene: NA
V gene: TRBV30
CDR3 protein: CASGFGDTQYF
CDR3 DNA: TGTGCCTCTGGTTTTGGAGATACGCAGTATTTT

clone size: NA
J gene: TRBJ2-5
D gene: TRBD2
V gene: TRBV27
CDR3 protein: CASSLISGGVKETQYF
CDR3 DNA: TGTGCCAGCAGCCTTATTAGCGGGGGGGTAAAAGAGACCCAGTACTTC

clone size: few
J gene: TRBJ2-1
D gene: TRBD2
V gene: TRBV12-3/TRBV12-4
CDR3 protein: CASTLVQGGGAKQFF
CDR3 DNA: TGTGCCAGCACCCTGGTTCAGGGCGGGGGGGCGAAGCAGTTCTTC

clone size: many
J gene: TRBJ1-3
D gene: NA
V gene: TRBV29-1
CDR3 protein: CSAKLRPGNTIYF
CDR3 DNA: TGCAGCGCAAAGTTGAGGCCTGGAAACACCATATATTTT

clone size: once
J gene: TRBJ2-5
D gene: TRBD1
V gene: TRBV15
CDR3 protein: CATSRATGGRGSETQYF
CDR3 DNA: TGTGCCACCAGCAGAGCTACAGGGGGACGGGGTTCGGAGACCCAGTACTTC

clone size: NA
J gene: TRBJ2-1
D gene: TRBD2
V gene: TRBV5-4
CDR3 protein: CASTNGGAYNEQFF
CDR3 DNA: TGTGCCAGCACCAACGGGGGGGCCTACAATGAGCAGTTCTTC

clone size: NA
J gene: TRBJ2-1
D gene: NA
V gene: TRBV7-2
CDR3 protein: CASSVVLYNEQFF
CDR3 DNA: TGTGCCAGCAGCGTCGTACTGTACAATGAGCAGTTCTTC

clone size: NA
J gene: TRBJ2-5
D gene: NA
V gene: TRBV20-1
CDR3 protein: CSARDHGSAQETQYF
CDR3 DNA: TGCAGTGCTAGAGATCACGGCAGCGCCCAAGAGACCCAGTACTTC

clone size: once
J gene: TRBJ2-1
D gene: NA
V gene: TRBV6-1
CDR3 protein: CASSEGLGSEQFF
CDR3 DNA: TGTGCCAGCAGTGAAGGGTTGGGGAGTGAGCAGTTCTTC

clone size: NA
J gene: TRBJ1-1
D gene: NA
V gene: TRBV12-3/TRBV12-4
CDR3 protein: CASSLKYTEAFF
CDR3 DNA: TGTGCCAGCAGTTTAAAGTACACTGAAGCTTTCTTT